These 13 T cell receptor beta chains originate from one sample sequenced in a study of blood T cell repertoires in COVID-19 (dated by TCRdb to about 2020). Library generation was performed with the immunoSEQ multiplex PCR assay. The source is immuneACCESS, and TCRdb retained only in-frame sequences with V and J called. Part of the clones is not carried over; for the studies checked, unresolved V genes explain less than half of this, and the remainder is unexplained. The sample data list 68,000 or so clones, and over 75% of these were observed just once. The ten most abundant clones make up 7.3% of the sample. Source material: peripheral blood. The receptors derive from a man between 35 and 55 years old with COVID-19, enrolled during active disease.

V gene TRBV29-1 combines with J gene TRBJ1-1; D unclear. CDR3 size: 15 residues. CDR1 and CDR2 from the germline V gene are SQVTM and ANQGSEA. V was cut by 4 bases and J by 0 bases, with 15 bases left in between. The CDR3 protein is CSVVLKAQMNTEAFF. Here the CDR3 DNA reads TGCAGCGTTGTCCTGAAAGCCCAAATGAACACTGAAGCTTTCTTT.

In DNA, the CDR3 is TGTGCCAGCAGCCAGTCGTACCATCGACAGGGAACCGGGGAGCTGTTTTTT. This gives the protein CASSQSYHRQGTGELFF. The chain employs TRBV3-1 (or the pseudogene TRBV3-2) and TRBJ2-2; 7 bases are shared with TRBD1. Germline CDR1 is LGHDT and CDR2 is YNNKEL (reference sequence). The CDR3 is 17 residues long. Trimming removed 3 bases from V and 5 bases from J; junction bases left unmatched: 12.

V and J are TRBV19 and TRBJ2-5; 11 bases match TRBD1. Germline V CDR1 and CDR2: LNHDA, SQIVND (reference sequence). V dropped 6 bases and J dropped 6; count of bases not matched to a gene: 9. CDR3 length equals 15 residues. Written as DNA, the CDR3 is TGTGCCAGTAGCCCCACGGGACAGGGGGGAAAGACCCAGTACTTC. Protein sequence: CASSPTGQGGKTQYF.

The chain recombines TRBV11-2 with TRBJ2-1; 9 nucleotides agree with TRBD1. Per the germline V gene, CDR1 is SGHAT and CDR2 is FQNNGV. J lost 7 bases, V lost 5 bases, and 15 bases had no gene match. This CDR3 is built from 17 residues. The CDR3 DNA reads as TGTGCCAGCAGCCCCCCCCCGGGACAGGGTTTAGTTAATGAGCAGTTCTTC. It is translated as CASSPPPGQGLVNEQFF.

This clone was detected once. The V and J genes are TRBV3-1 (or the pseudogene TRBV3-2) and TRBJ2-1, with TRBD2 matching 8 bases. Unmatched junction bases numbered 13, after V lost 4 bases and J lost 8 bases. The germline V gene encodes CDR1 LGHDT and CDR2 YNNKEL (reference sequence). The CDR3 sequence is 16 residues long. Written as DNA, the CDR3 is TGTGCCAGCAGCCCACGGGAGGGACCCCTTTTCGATGAGCAGTTCTTC. Encoded protein: CASSPREGPLFDEQFF.

This chain links TRBV10-3 with TRBJ1-1; TRBD1 is a possible D gene (6 bases). Germline V gene sequence: CDR1 ENHRY, CDR2 SYGVKD. This CDR3 has 15 amino acids. The V end lost 3 bases, the J end lost 2 bases, and 13 bases lay between the germline ends. CDR3 DNA: TGTGCCATCAGTGATGCGGGGGGCTTTAACACTGAAGCTTTCTTT. Protein sequence: CAISDAGGFNTEAFF.

The rearrangement uses TRBV5-1 and TRBJ2-1; perhaps TRBD1 as D (5 bases). This CDR3 region has 17 residues. Between the trimmed V and J ends, which lost 5 bases and 0 bases, there was a span of 18 bases. Germline assignment: CDR1 SGHRS and CDR2 YFSETQ. CDR3 region: CASSKETGVSSYNEQFF. CDR3 sequence (DNA): TGCGCCAGCAGTAAAGAAACAGGTGTAAGCTCCTACAATGAGCAGTTCTTC.

The V call is TRBV7-9, the J call TRBJ1-2, with unresolved D. CDR1 and CDR2 from the germline V gene are SEHNR and FQNEAQ (reference sequence). The germline V and J ends were trimmed by 1 base and 5 bases, with 5 bases remaining between them. This CDR3 region has 12 residues. The CDR3 loop reads CASSLGTYGYTF. The CDR3 DNA reads as TGTGCCAGCAGCTTAGGGACTTATGGCTACACCTTC. The entire variable domain, with the rest obtained from reference TRBV7-9 and TRBJ1-2, is as follows: DTGVSQNPRHKITKRGQNVTFRCDPISEHNRLYWYRQTLGQGPEFLTYFQNEAQLEKSRLLSDRFSAERPKGSFSTLEIQRTEQGDSAMYLCASSLGTYGYTFGSGTRLTVV.

The chain uses TRBV6-5 and TRBJ2-6, with D uncertain. Germline assignment: CDR1 MNHEY and CDR2 SVGAGI. This CDR3 spans 15 amino acids. V lost 6 bases and J 3 bases, leaving 12 bases between the germline ends. CDR3 in amino acids: CASSSDRVGANVLTF. As DNA, the CDR3 is TGTGCCAGCAGCTCCGATCGGGTTGGGGCCAACGTCCTGACTTTC.

V gene TRBV10-3 combines with J gene TRBJ1-1; 9 nucleotides line up with TRBD1. The CDR3 runs 17 residues. Germline loops: CDR1 ENHRY, CDR2 SYGVKD. With 2 bases clipped from V and 1 base from J, the junction kept 8 bases outside the gene matches. The CDR3 DNA follows: TGTGCCATCAGTGAGCTGGCCGGGACAGGGAAGAACACTGAAGCTTTCTTT. It yields the protein CAISELAGTGKNTEAFF.

The chain combines TRBV15 with TRBJ2-1; no clear D. The V and J ends lost 0 bases and 5 bases respectively, with 8 bases between them. There are 14 residues in the CDR3. CDR1 and CDR2 (germline): LNHNV, YYDKDF (reference sequence). The CDR3 nucleotides are TGTGCCACCAGCAGAGATCCTGCTAACAATGAGCAGTTCTTC. It codes for CATSRDPANNEQFF.

This chain connects TRBV10-3 to TRBJ2-1, with TRBD2 identical over 11 bases. Trimming cost V 8 bases and J 7 bases; bases outside gene matches: 7. The CDR3 runs to 14 residues. Germline V gene data show CDR1 as ENHRY and CDR2 as SYGVKD. In DNA form, the CDR3 reads TGTGCCATCCGATTAGCGGGGGGGCTAAATGAGCAGTTCTTC. It encodes CAIRLAGGLNEQFF.

CDR3 in DNA: TGTGCCAGCACCCAAGGGGGGGCGGCAAGCACAGATACGCAGTATTTT. Translated: CASTQGGAASTDTQYF. The V call is TRBV28, the J call TRBJ2-3, with D tentatively TRBD2 (7 bases). The length of the CDR3 is 16 residues. Germline CDR1 reads MDHEN; CDR2 reads SYDVKM. Trimming cost V 7 bases and J 0 bases, with 17 bases left between them.